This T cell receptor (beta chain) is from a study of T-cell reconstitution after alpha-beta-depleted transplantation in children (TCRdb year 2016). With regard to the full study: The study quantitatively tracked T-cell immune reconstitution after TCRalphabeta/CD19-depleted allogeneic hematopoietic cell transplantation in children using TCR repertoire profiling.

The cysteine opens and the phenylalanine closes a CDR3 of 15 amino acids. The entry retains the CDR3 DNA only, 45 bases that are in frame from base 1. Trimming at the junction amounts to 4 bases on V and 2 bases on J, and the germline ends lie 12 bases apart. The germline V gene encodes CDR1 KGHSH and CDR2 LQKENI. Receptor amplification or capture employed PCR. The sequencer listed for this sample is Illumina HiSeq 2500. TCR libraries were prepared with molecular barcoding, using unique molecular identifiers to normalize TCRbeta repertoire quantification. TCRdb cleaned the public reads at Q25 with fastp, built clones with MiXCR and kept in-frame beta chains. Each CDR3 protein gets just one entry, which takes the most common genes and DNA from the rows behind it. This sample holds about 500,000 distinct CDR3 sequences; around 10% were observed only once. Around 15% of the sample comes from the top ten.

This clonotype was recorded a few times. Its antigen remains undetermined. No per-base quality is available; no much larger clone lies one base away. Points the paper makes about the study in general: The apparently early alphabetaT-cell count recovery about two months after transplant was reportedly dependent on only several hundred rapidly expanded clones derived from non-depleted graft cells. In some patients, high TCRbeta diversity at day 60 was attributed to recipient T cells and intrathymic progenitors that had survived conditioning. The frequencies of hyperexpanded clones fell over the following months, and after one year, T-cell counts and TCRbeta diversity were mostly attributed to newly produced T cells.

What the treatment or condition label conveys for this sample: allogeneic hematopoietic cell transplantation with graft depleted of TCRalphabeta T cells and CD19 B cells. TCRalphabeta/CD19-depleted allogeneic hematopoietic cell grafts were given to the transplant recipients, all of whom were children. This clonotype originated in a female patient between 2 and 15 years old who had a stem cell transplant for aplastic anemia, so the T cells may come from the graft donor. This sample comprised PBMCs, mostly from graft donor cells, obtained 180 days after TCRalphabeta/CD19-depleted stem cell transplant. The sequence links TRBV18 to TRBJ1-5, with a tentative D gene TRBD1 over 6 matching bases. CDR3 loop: CASSQGTYGNQPQHF. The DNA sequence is TGTGCCAGCTCACAAGGGACATATGGCAATCAGCCCCAGCATTTT.